A selection of T cell receptor beta chains follows, all from one sample in a study of blood T cell repertoires in COVID-19. Generated by immunoSEQ multiplex PCR, the TCRdb table keeps only in-frame clones and is missing some. The data hold about 12,000 clones, with around 73% observed a single time. Sequencing used peripheral blood. All receptors come from a human donor in a cohort sampled during active COVID-19. The CDR3 runs from the conserved cysteine through the conserved F or W. The order of the fields is clone size, J gene, V gene, D gene, CDR3 DNA, CDR3 protein. A D gene is named only where the DNA matches it firmly. The size field is filled for only some rows; it gives once, few, many or a size class.

clone size: .; J gene: TRBJ2-7; V gene: TRBV10-3; D gene: TRBD2; CDR3 DNA: TGTGCCATCAGTGGAGGGGCTAGCGGGGTGGGCGAGCAGTACTTC; CDR3 protein: CAISGGASGVGEQYF
clone size: .; J gene: TRBJ2-1; V gene: TRBV2; D gene: TRBD2; CDR3 DNA: TGTGCCAGCAGGACTAGCGGGAGGGCCGGTAGGGATGAGCAGTTCTTC; CDR3 protein: CASRTSGRAGRDEQFF
clone size: .; J gene: TRBJ1-2; V gene: TRBV18; D gene: TRBD1; CDR3 DNA: TGTGCCAGCTCACCCGGGACAGAGGGCTACACCTTC; CDR3 protein: CASSPGTEGYTF
clone size: .; J gene: TRBJ2-1; V gene: TRBV11-2; D gene: .; CDR3 DNA: TGTGCCAGCAGCATGCCACGGGGCAATGAGCAGTTCTTC; CDR3 protein: CASSMPRGNEQFF
clone size: .; J gene: TRBJ2-7; V gene: TRBV28; D gene: TRBD1; CDR3 DNA: TGTGCCAGCATGTCTACCGGGACAGGAGGGTACGAGCAGTACTTC; CDR3 protein: CASMSTGTGGYEQYF
clone size: once; J gene: TRBJ1-4; V gene: TRBV30; D gene: .; CDR3 DNA: TGTGCCTGGAGTGTACATGGTGAAAAACTGTTTTTT; CDR3 protein: CAWSVHGEKLFF
clone size: .; J gene: TRBJ2-2; V gene: TRBV4-2; D gene: TRBD1; CDR3 DNA: TGTGCCAGCAGCCAGGGACAGGGCGGAACCGGGGAGCTGTTTTTT; CDR3 protein: CASSQGQGGTGELFF
clone size: .; J gene: TRBJ1-6; V gene: TRBV7-2; D gene: .; CDR3 DNA: TGTGCCAGCAGCTTAGCAGGGGGGGAGGCCCTCCACTTT; CDR3 protein: CASSLAGGEALHF
clone size: .; J gene: TRBJ1-3; V gene: TRBV19; D gene: TRBD1; CDR3 DNA: TGTGCCAGTAGTCCCCGGGACAGGGGAGGTTCAAACACCATATATTTT; CDR3 protein: CASSPRDRGGSNTIYF
clone size: .; J gene: TRBJ1-1; V gene: TRBV5-4; D gene: .; CDR3 DNA: TGTGCCAGCAGCCCTGACACTCTTAACACTGAAGCTTTCTTT; CDR3 protein: CASSPDTLNTEAFF
clone size: .; J gene: TRBJ2-7; V gene: TRBV6-5; D gene: TRBD1; CDR3 DNA: TGTGCCAGCAGGACACCACAGGGGGTGGAGCAGTACTTC; CDR3 protein: CASRTPQGVEQYF
clone size: .; J gene: TRBJ1-4; V gene: TRBV7-9; D gene: .; CDR3 DNA: TGTGCCAGCAGCTTATTACAGGGAAATGAAAAACTGTTTTTT; CDR3 protein: CASSLLQGNEKLFF
clone size: .; J gene: TRBJ2-4; V gene: TRBV7-2; D gene: TRBD1; CDR3 DNA: TGTGCCAGCAGCCCGGACAGGGGGCTAGCCAAAAACATTCAGTACTTC; CDR3 protein: CASSPDRGLAKNIQYF
clone size: few; J gene: TRBJ2-1; V gene: TRBV7-9; D gene: TRBD2; CDR3 DNA: TGTGCCACCCGCGGACTAGCGGGTGAGCAGTTCTTC; CDR3 protein: CATRGLAGEQFF
clone size: once; J gene: TRBJ1-2; V gene: TRBV18; D gene: .; CDR3 DNA: TGTGCCAGCTCACCACCGGCAGGGGAGAACTATGGCTACACCTTC; CDR3 protein: CASSPPAGENYGYTF
clone size: .; J gene: TRBJ1-5; V gene: TRBV2; D gene: .; CDR3 DNA: TGTGCCAGCAGTGACAGGTATAGCAATCAGCCCCAGCATTTT; CDR3 protein: CASSDRYSNQPQHF
clone size: .; J gene: TRBJ2-5; V gene: TRBV7-8; D gene: TRBD1; CDR3 DNA: TGTGCCAGCAGCTCACCGACAGGGTCTCGGGAGACCCAGTACTTC; CDR3 protein: CASSSPTGSRETQYF
clone size: .; J gene: TRBJ2-3; V gene: TRBV5-4; D gene: .; CDR3 DNA: TGTGCCAGCGGTAGGGGTACAGATACGCAGTATTTT; CDR3 protein: CASGRGTDTQYF